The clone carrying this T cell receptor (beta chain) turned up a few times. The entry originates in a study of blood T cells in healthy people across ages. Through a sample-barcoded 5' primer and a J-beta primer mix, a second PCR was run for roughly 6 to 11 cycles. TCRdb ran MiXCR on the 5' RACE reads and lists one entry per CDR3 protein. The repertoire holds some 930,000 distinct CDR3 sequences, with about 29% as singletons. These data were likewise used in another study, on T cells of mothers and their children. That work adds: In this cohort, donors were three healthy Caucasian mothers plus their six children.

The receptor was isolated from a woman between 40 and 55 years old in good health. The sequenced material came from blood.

CDR3 protein: CASRDIRLGYNQPQHF. CDR3 DNA: TGTGCCAGCAGGGACATCAGATTGGGATACAATCAGCCCCAGCATTTT. The chain employs TRBV6-6 and TRBJ1-5; D perhaps matches TRBD1 (5 bases). CDR1 is MNHNY and CDR2 is SVGAGI in the germline V gene (reference sequence). The CDR3 loop spans 16 amino acids. With 6 bases removed from V and 3 bases from J, the gap between germline ends came to 18 bases.